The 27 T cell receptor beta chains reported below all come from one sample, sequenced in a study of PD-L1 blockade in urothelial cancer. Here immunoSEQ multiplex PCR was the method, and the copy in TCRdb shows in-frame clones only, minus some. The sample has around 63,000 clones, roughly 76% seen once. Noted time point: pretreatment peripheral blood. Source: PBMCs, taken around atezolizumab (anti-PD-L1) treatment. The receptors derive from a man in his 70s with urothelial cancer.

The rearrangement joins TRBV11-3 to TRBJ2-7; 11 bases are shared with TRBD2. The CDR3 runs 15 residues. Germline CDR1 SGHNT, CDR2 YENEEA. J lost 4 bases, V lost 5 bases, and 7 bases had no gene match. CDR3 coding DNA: TGTGCCAGCAGCCCGAGACTAGCGGGGTCATACGAGCAGTACTTC. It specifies CASSPRLAGSYEQYF.

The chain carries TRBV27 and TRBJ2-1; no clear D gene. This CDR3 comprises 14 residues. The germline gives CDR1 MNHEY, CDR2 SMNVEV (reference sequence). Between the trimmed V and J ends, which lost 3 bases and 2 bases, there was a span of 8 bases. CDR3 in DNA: TGTGCCAGCAGTTTTGGGCAGGCCTACAATGAGCAGTTCTTC. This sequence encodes CASSFGQAYNEQFF.

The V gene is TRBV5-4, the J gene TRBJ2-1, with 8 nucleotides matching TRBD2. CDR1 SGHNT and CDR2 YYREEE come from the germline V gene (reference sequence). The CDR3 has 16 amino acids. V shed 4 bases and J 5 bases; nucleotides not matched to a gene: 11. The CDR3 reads CASSEPGLVMDNEQFF. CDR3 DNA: TGTGCCAGCAGCGAACCGGGACTAGTGATGGACAATGAGCAGTTCTTC. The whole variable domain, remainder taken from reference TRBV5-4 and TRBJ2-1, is ETGVTQSPTHLIKTRGQQVTLRCSSQSGHNTVSWYQQALGQGPQFIFQYYREEENGRGNFPPRFSGLQFPNYSSELNVNALELDDSALYLCASSEPGLVMDNEQFFGPGTRLTVL.

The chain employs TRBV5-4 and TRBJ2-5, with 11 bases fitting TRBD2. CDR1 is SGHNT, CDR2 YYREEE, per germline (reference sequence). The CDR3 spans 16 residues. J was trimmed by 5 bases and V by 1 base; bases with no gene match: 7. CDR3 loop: CASSLPSGGSGETQYF. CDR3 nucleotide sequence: TGTGCCAGCAGCTTGCCTAGCGGGGGGAGCGGCGAGACCCAGTACTTC.

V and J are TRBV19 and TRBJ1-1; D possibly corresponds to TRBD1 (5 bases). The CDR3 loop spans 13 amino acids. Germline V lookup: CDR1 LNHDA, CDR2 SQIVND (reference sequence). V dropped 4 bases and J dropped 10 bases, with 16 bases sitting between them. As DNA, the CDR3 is TGTGCCAGTAGTAAAGGGGCGGACCGAGGAGCTTTCTTT. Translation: CASSKGADRGAFF. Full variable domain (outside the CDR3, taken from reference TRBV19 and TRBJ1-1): DGGITQSPKYLFRKEGQNVTLSCEQNLNHDAMYWYRQDPGQGLRLIYYSQIVNDFQKGDIAEGYSVSREKKESFPLTVTSAQKNPTAFYLCASSKGADRGAFFGQGTRLTVV.

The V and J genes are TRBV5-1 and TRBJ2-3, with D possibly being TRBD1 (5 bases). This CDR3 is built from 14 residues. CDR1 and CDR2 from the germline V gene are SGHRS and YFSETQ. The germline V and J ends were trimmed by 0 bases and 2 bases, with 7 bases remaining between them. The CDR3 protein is CASSLGQTTDTQYF. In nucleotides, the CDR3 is TGCGCCAGCAGCTTGGGACAGACCACAGATACGCAGTATTTT.

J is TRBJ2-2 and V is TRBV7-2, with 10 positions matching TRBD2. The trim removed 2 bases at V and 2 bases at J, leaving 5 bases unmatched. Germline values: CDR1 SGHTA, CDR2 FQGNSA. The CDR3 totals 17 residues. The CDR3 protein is CASSLSSGGFNTGELFF. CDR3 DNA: TGTGCCAGCAGCTTAAGTAGCGGGGGGTTTAACACCGGGGAGCTGTTTTTT.

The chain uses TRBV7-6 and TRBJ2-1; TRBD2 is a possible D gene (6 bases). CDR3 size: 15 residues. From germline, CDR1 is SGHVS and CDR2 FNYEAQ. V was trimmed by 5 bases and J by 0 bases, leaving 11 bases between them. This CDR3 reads CASSDRESSYNEQFF. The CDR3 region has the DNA TGTGCCAGCAGCGACCGGGAGAGCTCCTACAATGAGCAGTTCTTC.

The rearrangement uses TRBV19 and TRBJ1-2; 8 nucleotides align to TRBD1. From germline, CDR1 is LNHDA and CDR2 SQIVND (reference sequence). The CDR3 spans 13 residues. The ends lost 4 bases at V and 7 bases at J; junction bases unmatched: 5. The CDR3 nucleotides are TGTGCCAGTAGTACGACAGGGGTCGGTGGCTACACCTTC. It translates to CASSTTGVGGYTF.

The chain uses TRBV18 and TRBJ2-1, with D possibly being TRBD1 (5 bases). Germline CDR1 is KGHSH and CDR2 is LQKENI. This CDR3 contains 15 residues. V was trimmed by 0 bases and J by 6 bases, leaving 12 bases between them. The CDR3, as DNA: TGTGCCAGCTCACCACCCGCAGGGTGGGGCAATGAGCAGTTCTTC. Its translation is CASSPPAGWGNEQFF.

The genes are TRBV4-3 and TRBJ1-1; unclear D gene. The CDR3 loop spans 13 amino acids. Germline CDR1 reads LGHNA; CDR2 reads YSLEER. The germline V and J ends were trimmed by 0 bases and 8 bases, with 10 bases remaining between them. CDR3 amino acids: CASSQDSGMEAFF. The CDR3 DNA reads TGCGCCAGCAGCCAAGACAGCGGTATGGAAGCTTTCTTT.

DNA for the CDR3: TGTGCCAGCGGCAGGGGGAATGAGCAGTTCTTC. It specifies CASGRGNEQFF. The chain has TRBV7-9 and TRBJ2-1; TRBD1 aligns across 7 bases. J lost 7 bases, V lost 8 bases, and 2 bases had no gene match. Germline V gene data show CDR1 as SEHNR and CDR2 as FQNEAQ (reference sequence). CDR3 length equals 11 residues.

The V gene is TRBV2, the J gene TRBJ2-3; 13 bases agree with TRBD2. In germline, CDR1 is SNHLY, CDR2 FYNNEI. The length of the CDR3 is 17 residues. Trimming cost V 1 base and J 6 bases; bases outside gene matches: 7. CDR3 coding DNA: TGTGCCAGCAGTGAAGGTGGACTAGCGGGAGAAGATGATACGCAGTATTTT. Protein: CASSEGGLAGEDDTQYF.

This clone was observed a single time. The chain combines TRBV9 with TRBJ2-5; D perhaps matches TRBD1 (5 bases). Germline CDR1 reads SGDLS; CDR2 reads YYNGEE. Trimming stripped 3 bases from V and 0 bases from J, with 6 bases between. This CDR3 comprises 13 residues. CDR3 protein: CASSAGYQETQYF. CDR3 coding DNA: TGTGCCAGCAGCGCAGGGTACCAAGAGACCCAGTACTTC.

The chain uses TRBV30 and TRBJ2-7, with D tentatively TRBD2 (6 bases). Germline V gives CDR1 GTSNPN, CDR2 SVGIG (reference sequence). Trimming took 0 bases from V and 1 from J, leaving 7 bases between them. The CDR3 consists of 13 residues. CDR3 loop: CAWSVGGSYEQYF. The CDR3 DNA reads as TGTGCCTGGAGTGTGGGGGGTTCCTACGAGCAGTACTTC.

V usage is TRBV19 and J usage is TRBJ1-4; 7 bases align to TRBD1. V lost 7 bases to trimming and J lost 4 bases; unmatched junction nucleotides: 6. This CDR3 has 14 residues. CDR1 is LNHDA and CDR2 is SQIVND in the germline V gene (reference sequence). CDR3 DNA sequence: TGTGCCAGTAAGACAGGGACCTATAATGAAAAACTGTTTTTT. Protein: CASKTGTYNEKLFF.

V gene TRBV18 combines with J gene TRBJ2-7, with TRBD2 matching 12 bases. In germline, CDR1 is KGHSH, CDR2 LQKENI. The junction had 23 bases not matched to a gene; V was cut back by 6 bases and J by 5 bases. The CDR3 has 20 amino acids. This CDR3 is CASSNLPTSGRIPSSNEQYF. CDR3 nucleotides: TGTGCCAGCTCCAACCTCCCGACTAGCGGGAGAATCCCGTCTTCGAACGAGCAGTACTTC.

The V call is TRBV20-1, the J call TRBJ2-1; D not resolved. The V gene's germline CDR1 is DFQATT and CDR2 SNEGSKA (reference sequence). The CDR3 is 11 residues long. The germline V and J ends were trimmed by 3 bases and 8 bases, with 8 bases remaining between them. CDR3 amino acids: CSARSLHEQFF. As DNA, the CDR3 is TGCAGTGCTAGGAGTCTCCATGAGCAGTTCTTC.

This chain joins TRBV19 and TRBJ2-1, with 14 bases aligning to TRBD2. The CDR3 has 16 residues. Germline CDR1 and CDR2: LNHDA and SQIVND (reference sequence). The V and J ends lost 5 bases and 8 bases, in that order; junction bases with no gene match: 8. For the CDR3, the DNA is TGTGCCAGTAGTCGTCCGGGACTAGCGGGAGAAGATGAGCAGTTCTTC. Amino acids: CASSRPGLAGEDEQFF.

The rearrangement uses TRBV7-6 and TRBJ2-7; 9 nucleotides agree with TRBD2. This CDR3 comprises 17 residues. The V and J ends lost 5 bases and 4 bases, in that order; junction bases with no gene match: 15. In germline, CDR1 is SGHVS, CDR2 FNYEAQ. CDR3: CASSLNSGRPDYYEQYF. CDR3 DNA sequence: TGTGCCAGCAGCCTTAACAGCGGGAGGCCGGATTATTACGAGCAGTACTTC.

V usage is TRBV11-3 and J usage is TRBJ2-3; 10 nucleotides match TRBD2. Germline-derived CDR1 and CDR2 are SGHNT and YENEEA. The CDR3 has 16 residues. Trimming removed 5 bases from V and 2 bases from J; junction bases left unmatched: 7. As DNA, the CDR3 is TGTGCCAGCAGCCTCGGACTAGCGGAGAACACAGATACGCAGTATTTT. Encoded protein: CASSLGLAENTDTQYF.

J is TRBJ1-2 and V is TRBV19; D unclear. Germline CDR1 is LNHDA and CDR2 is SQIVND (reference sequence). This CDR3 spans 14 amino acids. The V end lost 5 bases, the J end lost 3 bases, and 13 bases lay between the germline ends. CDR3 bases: TGTGCCAGTAGTCGGAGGCCTCAAGACTATGGCTACACCTTC. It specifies CASSRRPQDYGYTF.

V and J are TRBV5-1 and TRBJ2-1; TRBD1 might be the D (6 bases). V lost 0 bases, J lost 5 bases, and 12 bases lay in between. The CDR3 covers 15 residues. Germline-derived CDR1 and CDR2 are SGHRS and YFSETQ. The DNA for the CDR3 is TGCGCCAGCAGCTTGGGAACAGGGCGGAACAATGAGCAGTTCTTC. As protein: CASSLGTGRNNEQFF.

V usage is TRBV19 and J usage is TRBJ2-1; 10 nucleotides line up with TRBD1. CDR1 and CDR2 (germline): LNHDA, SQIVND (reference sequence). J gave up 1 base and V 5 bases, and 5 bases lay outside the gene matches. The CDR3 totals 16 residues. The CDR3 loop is CASSSRQGASYNEQFF. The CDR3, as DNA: TGTGCCAGTAGTTCTCGACAGGGGGCTTCCTACAATGAGCAGTTCTTC.

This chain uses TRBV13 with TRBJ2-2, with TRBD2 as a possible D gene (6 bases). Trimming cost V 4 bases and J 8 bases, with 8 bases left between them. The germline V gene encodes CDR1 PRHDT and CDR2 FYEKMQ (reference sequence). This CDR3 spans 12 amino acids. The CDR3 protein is CASSSEGGELFF. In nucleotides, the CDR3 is TGTGCCAGCAGCTCGGAGGGTGGGGAGCTGTTTTTT.

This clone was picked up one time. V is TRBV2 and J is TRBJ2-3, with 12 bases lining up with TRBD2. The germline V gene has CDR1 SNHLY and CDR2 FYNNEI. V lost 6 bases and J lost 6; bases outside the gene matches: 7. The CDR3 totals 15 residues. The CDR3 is CASRGTSGLTDTQYF. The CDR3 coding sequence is TGTGCCAGCAGGGGGACTAGCGGGCTTACGGATACGCAGTATTTT.

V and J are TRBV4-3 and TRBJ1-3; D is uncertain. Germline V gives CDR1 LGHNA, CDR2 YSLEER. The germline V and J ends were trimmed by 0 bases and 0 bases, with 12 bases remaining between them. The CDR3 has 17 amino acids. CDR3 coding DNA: TGCGCCAGCAGCCAAGATTACGGGTTTAACTCTGGAAACACCATATATTTT. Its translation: CASSQDYGFNSGNTIYF.